This T cell receptor beta chain was recorded in a study of T cell changes during pregnancy in multiple sclerosis. Clones were read by immunoSEQ multiplex PCR, and TCRdb kept only the in-frame ones, dropping some. The sample includes tens of thousands of clones, about 89% of them seen just once. The CDR3 totals 14 residues. Trimming stripped 5 bases from V and 3 bases from J, with 12 bases between. CDR1 SGHDN and CDR2 FVKESK come from the germline V gene. The chain combines TRBV14 with TRBJ2-3, with D maybe TRBD2 (6 bases). The sequence was obtained from a female donor with multiple sclerosis, enrolled in a pregnancy study. The sequenced sample was CD4+ T cells from peripheral blood mononuclear cells, obtained in the first trimester of pregnancy. The DNA for the CDR3 is TGTGCCAGCAGCGTCGGGAGAAAAACAGATACGCAGTATTTT. It translates to CASSVGRKTDTQYF.